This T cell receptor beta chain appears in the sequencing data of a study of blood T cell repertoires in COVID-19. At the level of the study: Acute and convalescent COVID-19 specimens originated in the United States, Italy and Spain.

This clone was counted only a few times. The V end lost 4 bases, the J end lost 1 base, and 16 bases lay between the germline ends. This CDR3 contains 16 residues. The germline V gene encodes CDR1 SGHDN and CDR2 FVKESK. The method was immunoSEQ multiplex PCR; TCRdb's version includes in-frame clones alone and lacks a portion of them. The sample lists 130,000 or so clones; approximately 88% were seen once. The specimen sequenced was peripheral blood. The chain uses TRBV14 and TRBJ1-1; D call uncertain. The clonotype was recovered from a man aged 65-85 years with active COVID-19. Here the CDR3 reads CASSLIEWAPNTEAFF. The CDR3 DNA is TGTGCCAGCAGCCTCATCGAGTGGGCCCCGAACACTGAAGCTTTCTTT.